The 10 T cell receptor beta chains in this list originate from one sample, sequenced in a study of human T cells and chemical hapten exposure. TCRdb called the RACE reads again in MiXCR, with one record for every CDR3 protein. The repertoire holds under 60,000 distinct CDR3 sequences, with 8% to 13% as singletons. Time point defined: patch test 1, 2 weeks after DPC sensitization. Sample treatment: therapeutic diphenylcyclopropenone sensitization with weekly scalp DPC. Unfractionated whole blood was the source of the extracted total RNA. The sample in question was whole blood, obtained in connection with sensitization to the hapten diphenylcyclopropenone (DPC). These receptors were collected from a woman aged 40 to 55 with alopecia areata. Some clones in this sample may be carry-over from other donors' samples.

CDR3 sequence reads: CSARQGASNTEAFF. The DNA for the CDR3 is TGCAGTGCACGACAGGGGGCGTCGAACACTGAAGCTTTCTTT. The chain employs TRBV20-1 and TRBJ1-1; 10 nucleotides agree with TRBD1. The V gene's germline CDR1 is DFQATT and CDR2 SNEGSKA (reference sequence). V shed 6 bases and J 1 base; nucleotides not matched to a gene: 5. The length of the CDR3 is 14 residues.

V usage is TRBV13 and J usage is TRBJ2-2, with a weak D call TRBD2 (5 bases). V lost 2 bases and J lost 5, with 15 bases in between. Germline values: CDR1 PRHDT, CDR2 FYEKMQ (reference sequence). CDR3 length equals 16 residues. The CDR3 here is CASSLMGSARTGELFF. The CDR3 DNA reads as TGTGCCAGCAGCTTAATGGGTAGCGCCCGAACCGGGGAGCTGTTTTTT.

The sample holds a few counts of this clonotype. The chain is built from TRBV5-1 and TRBJ1-2; weak D call: TRBD1 (6 bases). The CDR3 extends over 16 amino acids. CDR1 and CDR2 from the germline V gene are SGHRS and YFSETQ. V shed 0 bases and J shed 2 bases, with 14 bases lying between them. In DNA, the CDR3 is TGCGCCAGCAGCTTGGCCGTACCGACAGGCAACTATGGCTACACCTTC. The encoded protein is CASSLAVPTGNYGYTF.

The chain links TRBV7-6 to TRBJ2-7; tentative D call: TRBD1 (5 bases). This CDR3 has 16 residues. Between the trimmed V and J ends, which lost 5 bases and 2 bases, there was a span of 19 bases. Looked up from germline, CDR1 is SGHVS and CDR2 is FNYEAQ. CDR3 loop: CASSPLRRTGTYEQYF. DNA of the CDR3: TGTGCCAGCAGCCCCCTCAGGCGCACAGGAACCTACGAGCAGTACTTC.

This clonotype is categorized as medium-sized. The chain links TRBV29-1 to TRBJ1-1, with D possibly TRBD1 on 6 matching bases. The ends were cut back, 6 bases at V and 3 bases at J, with 11 bases in the middle. CDR1 SQVTM and CDR2 ANQGSEA come from the germline V gene. This CDR3 has 12 amino acids. The CDR3 spells CSVRGSHTEAFF. In DNA form, the CDR3 reads TGCAGCGTCAGGGGCTCGCACACTGAAGCTTTCTTT.

This clonotype was counted once. This chain connects TRBV27 to TRBJ2-3; a weak D match, TRBD2 (5 bases). V lost 4 bases and J 4 bases, leaving 12 bases between the germline ends. The germline gives CDR1 MNHEY, CDR2 SMNVEV (reference sequence). The CDR3 contains 14 residues. CDR3 amino acids: CASSSVLGADTQYF. The CDR3, as DNA: TGTGCCAGCAGTTCCGTCCTGGGAGCAGATACGCAGTATTTT.

This clonotype was counted a few times. The chain recombines TRBV5-1 with TRBJ2-5, with unresolved D. The length of the CDR3 is 14 residues. Deletions cut 4 bases from V and 4 bases from J, with 14 bases between. From germline, CDR1 is SGHRS and CDR2 YFSETQ. For the CDR3, the DNA is TGCGCCAGCAGCCTGGCCCTTGCGATAGAGACCCAGTACTTC. It is translated as CASSLALAIETQYF. The complete variable domain, with remaining parts taken from reference TRBV5-1 and TRBJ2-5, reads KAGVTQTPRYLIKTRGQQVTLSCSPISGHRSVSWYQQTPGQGLQFLFEYFSETQRNKGNFPGRFSGRQFSNSRSEMNVSTLELGDSALYLCASSLALAIETQYFGPGTRLLVL.

On this clonotype: A read error is possible here, since a much larger clone lies one base away. The genes are TRBV7-7 and TRBJ2-2; possible D gene TRBD1, 6 bases. The germline V gene has CDR1 SSHAT and CDR2 FNYEAQ (reference sequence). The CDR3 has 14 amino acids. Trimming removed 5 bases from V and 3 bases from J, with 10 bases in between. The CDR3 spells CASSPRQDTGELFF. For the CDR3, the DNA is TGTGCCAGCAGCCCCCGACAGGACACCGGGGAGCTGTTTTTT.

This clonotype was seen only a few times. The rearrangement joins TRBV11-3 to TRBJ2-7; TRBD1 might be the D (7 bases). The CDR3 extends over 15 amino acids. Germline assignment: CDR1 SGHNT and CDR2 YENEEA. Trimming pared 6 bases from V and 5 bases from J, leaving 20 bases between. CDR3 nucleotides: TGTGCCAGCAGTCAACTTCAGACAGGGAGGCACGAGCAGTACTTC. Its protein product is CASSQLQTGRHEQYF. Full variable domain (remainder filled in from reference TRBV11-3 and TRBJ2-7): EAGVVQSPRYKIIEKKQPVAFWCNPISGHNTLYWYLQNLGQGPELLIRYENEEAVDDSQLPKDRFSAERLKGVDSTLKIQPAELGDSAVYLCASSQLQTGRHEQYFGPGTRLTVT.

At least ten counts were recorded for this clonotype. J is TRBJ1-1 and V is TRBV12-3 or TRBV12-4; 9 bases are a match to TRBD1. The CDR3 extends over 14 amino acids. With V trimmed by 6 bases and J by 5 bases, 7 bases remained unmatched. Here the CDR3 reads CASRPGQGGTEAFF. In nucleotides, the CDR3 is TGTGCCAGCAGGCCGGGACAGGGAGGTACTGAAGCTTTCTTT.